This T cell receptor (beta chain) appears in the sequencing data of a study of blood T cells in healthy people across ages (dated by TCRdb to 2015 to 2017). For the wider study: Template switching captured roughly one uniquely barcoded TCR beta cDNA molecule per two T cells in model experiments. The study measured age-related changes in TCR beta repertoire diversity using deep sequencing normalized with unique cDNA molecular identifiers. The study analyzed two additional independent replicas of 1 million unique cDNA reads from the same blood draw for two donors, one aged 18 to 30 and one aged 80 or older. To avoid experimental bias, donors of different ages were spread randomly across the sequencing lanes. Four age groups were formed from the donors: young (average roughly 15 years), middle-aged (less than 40), aged (about 68) and long-lived (roughly 88). The investigation overall reported the following: Total diversity estimates from one million sequenced T cells were considered lower bounds and underestimates. A strong correlation was found between observed TCR beta diversity and the percentage of naive T cells measured by flow cytometry. Observed TCR beta diversity per million T cells fell roughly linearly with age, and a significant reduction was already apparent by age around 39. Because profiling used bulk unsorted PBMCs, naive and antigen-experienced compartments could not be compared conclusively. Because the CMV infection status of the donors was unknown, age-related changes in expanded clonotypes may potentially have been confounded. Compared with the aged group, more naive CD4+ T cells, fewer expanded clones and increased TCR diversity were shown by the long-lived group, suggesting age selection.

The approximately 39 donors, aged about 6 to 100 years, were systemically healthy Caucasian individuals from Russia. Each donor gave ten milliliters of peripheral blood, drawn into EDTA-treated Vacutainer tubes. Ficoll-Paque density-gradient centrifugation was used to isolate PBMCs, with at least 7 million obtained per sample. Trizol reagent was used to extract total RNA from PBMCs, with at least 5.5 micrograms per sample. For every donor, flow cytometry on a PBMC aliquot measured the percentage of naive CD45RAhigh/CD27high T cells. Details on this clonotype: Its recognized antigen is unknown. The junction departs from germline at one end; a sequencing error may be responsible.

Sequences SGHTA (CDR1) and FQGNSA (CDR2) are obtained from the germline V gene. The CDR3, cysteine through phenylalanine, is 13 amino acids long. The entry retains the CDR3 DNA only, 39 bases that are in frame from base 1. Library construction relied on 5' RACE. The sequencer was an Illumina HiSeq 2500. A second PCR of roughly 7 to 11 cycles was run with a J-beta primer mix and a sample-barcoded 5' primer. A template-switch 5' adaptor carrying 12 random nucleotides introduced a unique molecular identifier onto each TCR beta cDNA molecule. Each sample yielded at least 2.5 million CDR3-containing paired-end reads. First-strand cDNA synthesis was performed from all RNA using the Mint cDNA synthesis kit, with priming by a TRBC-specific oligonucleotide. After uracil-DNA glycosylase treatment, a first 18-cycle PCR used universal primers M1SS and BC2_uni_R on all cDNA. Regarding the original processing steps: Each sample was normalized by randomly selecting 1 million high-quality reads, each carrying a distinct molecular identifier. Reads with shared molecular identifiers were discarded instead of being binned into consensus sequences. MiTCR, with a Q25 quality threshold and the strictest error-elimination algorithm, was used for CDR3 identification, clonotype clustering and error correction. A nonparametric unseen species model using Euler transformation provided a lower-bound estimate of total TCR beta diversity. TCRdb took the public reads, trimmed them with fastp at Q25, ran MiXCR for clone calling and kept in-frame beta chains. Identical CDR3 protein sequences are pooled into one entry, listed with their most common genes and DNA. The V and J calls, along with clone size, are taken from TCRdb and not from the paper's own processing. Recorded for this sample are 1.5 million to 2 million distinct CDR3 sequences; roughly a third of them occurred a single time. Together, the top ten hold around 11% of the sample.

The chain couples TRBV7-2 to TRBJ2-3, with the D call perhaps TRBD1 or TRBD2, each one matching 5 bases. This receptor was obtained from a woman in her 30s in good health. Sequencing was carried out using blood. The encoded CDR3 is CASSPGSTDSQYF. The bases read TGTGCCAGCAGCCCAGGGAGCACAGATTCGCAGTATTTT.